One and the same sample provided the 27 T cell receptor beta chains below, sequenced in a study of chronic HIV infection and antiretroviral therapy. TCRdb used MiXCR to reprocess the 5' RACE reads, holding one entry per CDR3 protein. The sample has tens of thousands of distinct CDR3 sequences; more than 8% are singletons. The sequenced sample consisted of peripheral blood. The receptor source for this set is an adult who had HIV and had not received antiretroviral therapy, or was an uninfected healthy control (not recorded which).

This clonotype was recorded many times. The V call is TRBV20-1, the J call TRBJ2-7, with a possible D match to TRBD2 (6 bases). The CDR3 contains 14 residues. In germline, CDR1 is DFQATT, CDR2 SNEGSKA (reference sequence). The V end lost 5 bases, the J end lost 2 bases, and 16 bases lay between the germline ends. The CDR3 region is CSALVGGRPYEQYF. The CDR3 bases are TGCAGTGCTCTAGTAGGAGGGAGACCCTACGAGCAGTACTTC.

This clonotype was observed many times. V usage is TRBV7-3 and J usage is TRBJ2-5, with unresolved D. V lost 5 bases to trimming and J lost 5 bases, with 18 bases between them. This CDR3 spans 15 amino acids. CDR1 is SGHTA and CDR2 is FQGTGA in the germline V gene. The CDR3 loop reads CASSLKGQVGETQYF. The DNA for the CDR3 is TGTGCCAGCAGCCTCAAAGGGCAGGTCGGGGAGACCCAGTACTTC.

This clonotype was seen ten or more times. The chain links TRBV10-3 to TRBJ2-6; tentatively, D is TRBD1 (5 bases). CDR3 size: 16 residues. In germline, CDR1 is ENHRY, CDR2 SYGVKD. Trimming cost V 10 bases and J 4 bases, with 20 bases left between them. The CDR3 spells CATQVFRGTGANVLTF. For the CDR3, the DNA is TGTGCCACACAAGTCTTTAGGGGAACAGGGGCCAACGTCCTGACTTTC.

A few counts support this clonotype. The rearrangement uses TRBV7-2 and TRBJ2-1; 11 nucleotides agree with TRBD2. With 1 base clipped from V and 4 bases from J, the junction kept 3 bases outside the gene matches. This CDR3 region has 16 residues. Germline CDR1 reads SGHTA; CDR2 reads FQGNSA. CDR3 bases: TGTGCCAGCAGCTTAGGTACTAGCGGGGGATACAATGAGCAGTTCTTC. Protein: CASSLGTSGGYNEQFF.

The CDR3 sequence is CASSVGIAGGGSGYEQYF. DNA of the CDR3: TGTGCCAGCAGCGTCGGGATAGCGGGAGGAGGATCAGGGTACGAGCAGTACTTC. V is TRBV9 and J is TRBJ2-7; 10 nucleotides agree with TRBD2. Germline V gene data show CDR1 as SGDLS and CDR2 as YYNGEE. This CDR3 is 18 amino acids long. Trimming removed 2 bases from V and 4 bases from J; junction bases left unmatched: 15.

This clonotype came up many times. The rearrangement links TRBV7-3 to TRBJ2-7; no definite D call. Germline CDR1 is SGHTA and CDR2 is FQGTGA. The V and J ends lost 5 bases and 2 bases respectively, with 7 bases between them. The CDR3 spans 12 residues. DNA for the CDR3: TGTGCCAGCAGCCCAGACACCTACGAGCAGTACTTC. Its protein product is CASSPDTYEQYF.

This clonotype was seen a few times. The chain combines TRBV2 with TRBJ2-2; 9 bases match TRBD2. CDR1 and CDR2 from the germline V gene are SNHLY and FYNNEI. The CDR3 loop spans 15 amino acids. The ends lost 6 bases at V and 1 base at J; junction bases unmatched: 3. This CDR3 reads CASRRLAVNTGELFF. CDR3 DNA: TGTGCCAGCAGAAGACTAGCGGTGAACACCGGGGAGCTGTTTTTT. The full variable domain, its missing parts supplied by reference TRBV2 and TRBJ2-2, is EPEVTQTPSHQVTQMGQEVILRCVPISNHLYFYWYRQILGQKVEFLVSFYNNEISEKSEIFDDQFSVERPDGSNFTLKIRSTKLEDSAMYFCASRRLAVNTGELFFGEGSRLTVL.

There are many counts of this clonotype. The V call is TRBV29-1, the J call TRBJ2-7; 8 bases map to TRBD1. V was clipped by 4 bases and J by 7 bases; unmatched bases: 6. The CDR3 contains 12 residues. CDR1 and CDR2 from the germline V gene are SQVTM and ANQGSEA. CDR3 nucleotides: TGCAGCGTTGTAGACAGGGGTGTTGAGCAGTACTTC. Translation: CSVVDRGVEQYF.

This clonotype occurred many times. The J gene is TRBJ2-5, the V gene TRBV7-3; 9 positions match TRBD2. The CDR3 has 15 residues. J gave up 2 bases and V 5 bases, and 6 bases lay outside the gene matches. The germline CDR1 and CDR2 sequences are SGHTA and FQGTGA. CDR3 nucleotide sequence: TGTGCCAGCAGCACTCTAGCGGGACCACAAGAGACCCAGTACTTC. Its translation is CASSTLAGPQETQYF.

V is TRBV4-1 and J is TRBJ2-7; TRBD1 matches 9 bases. V dropped 4 bases and J dropped 1; count of bases not matched to a gene: 14. Germline V gene lookup returns CDR1 MGHRA and CDR2 YSYEKL. The CDR3 has 18 amino acids. The CDR3 sequence: CASSPSTWTGDRSYEQYF. CDR3 bases: TGCGCCAGCAGCCCCTCGACCTGGACAGGGGACCGGTCCTACGAGCAGTACTTC.

This clonotype was found a few times. The chain is built from TRBV3-2 and TRBJ1-1. TRBV3-2 is a pseudogene locus. The CDR3 length is 16 residues. The CDR3: CASSHKRAWTNTEAFF. As DNA, the CDR3 is TGTGCCAGCAGCCATAAGCGGGCCTGGACGAACACTGAAGCTTTCTTT.

The rearrangement links TRBV6-2 or TRBV6-3 to TRBJ2-7, with a possible D match to TRBD2 (5 bases). Trimming took 7 bases from V and 2 from J, leaving 15 bases between them. CDR1 and CDR2 from the germline V gene are MNHEY and SVGEGT. The CDR3 spans 14 residues. CDR3 sequence: CASTHRSGTYEQYF. Here the CDR3 DNA reads TGTGCCAGCACCCACCGGTCGGGAACCTACGAGCAGTACTTC.

This clonotype has ten or more counts. The V gene is TRBV28, the J gene TRBJ1-2; the D is unclear. The CDR3 has 13 amino acids. The germline CDR1 and CDR2 sequences are MDHEN and SYDVKM. Trimming took 3 bases from V and 5 from J, leaving 10 bases between them. The CDR3: CASSLRDTYGYTF. CDR3 coding DNA: TGTGCCAGCAGTTTGCGCGATACTTATGGCTACACCTTC.

This clonotype was seen repeatedly, ten times or more. The chain carries TRBV6-1 and TRBJ2-5, with 9 bases that match TRBD1. Germline V lookup: CDR1 MNHNS, CDR2 SASEGT. V dropped 6 bases and J dropped 1; count of bases not matched to a gene: 6. The CDR3 covers 15 residues. CDR3: CASRDGTGPQETQYF. CDR3 sequence (DNA): TGTGCCAGCAGGGACGGGACAGGGCCCCAAGAGACCCAGTACTTC.

This clonotype came up many times. The CDR3 nucleotides are TGTGCCAGCAGCCAAGGTGCGGGAGACAATGAGCAGTTCTTC. It translates to CASSQGAGDNEQFF. The V gene is TRBV3-1, the J gene TRBJ2-1, with 7 bases lining up with TRBD2. Per the germline V gene, CDR1 is LGHDT and CDR2 is YNNKEL (reference sequence). The CDR3 sequence is 14 residues long. The V segment lost 1 base and the J segment 5 bases; nucleotides outside the gene matches: 2.

This clonotype was seen many times. The V call is TRBV28, the J call TRBJ1-5; 7 bases are a match to TRBD1. J lost 3 bases, V lost 1 base, and 6 bases had no gene match. Germline-derived CDR1 and CDR2 are MDHEN and SYDVKM. The CDR3 has 16 amino acids. In nucleotides, the CDR3 is TGTGCCAGCAGTTTATTCAGGGGGATGAACAATCAGCCCCAGCATTTT. Protein: CASSLFRGMNNQPQHF.

This clonotype appeared many times. This chain's CDR3 is CATLSGGNIQYF. The DNA of the CDR3 is TGTGCCACGCTATCGGGGGGGAACATTCAGTACTTC. J is TRBJ2-4 and V is TRBV12-3 or TRBV12-4, with 8 bases that match TRBD2. V gave up 10 bases and J gave up 7 bases; unmatched junction bases: 6. The CDR3 extends over 12 amino acids.

V and J are TRBV27 and TRBJ2-7, with D possibly matching TRBD1 (5 bases). Trimming removed 3 bases at V and 5 bases at J, with 8 bases between. Germline assignment: CDR1 MNHEY and CDR2 SMNVEV (reference sequence). There are 12 residues in the CDR3. CDR3 amino acids: CASSLLGHEQYF. The CDR3, as DNA: TGTGCCAGCAGTTTGTTGGGGCACGAGCAGTACTTC.

This clonotype showed up many times. The chain has TRBV29-1 and TRBJ1-1; possibly TRBD1 for D (5 bases). In germline, CDR1 is SQVTM, CDR2 ANQGSEA. The CDR3 sequence is 11 residues long. CDR3 coding DNA: TGCAGTGGGGGGTCAGGTGTCTTAGCTTTCTTT. Amino acids: CSGGSGVLAFF.

This clonotype was counted ten times or more. The chain combines TRBV4-3 with TRBJ1-1; D might be TRBD1 (5 bases). Trimming pared 2 bases from V and 4 bases from J, leaving 8 bases between. The length of the CDR3 is 13 residues. CDR1 LGHNA and CDR2 YSLEER come from the germline V gene. CDR3 coding DNA: TGCGCCAGCAGCCAACAGGGTCCCACTGAAGCTTTCTTT. It encodes CASSQQGPTEAFF.

This clonotype is medium-sized (0.01 to 0.1%) within its sample. The J gene is TRBJ2-1, the V gene TRBV4-3; 7 nucleotides agree with TRBD1. CDR3 length: 14 residues. CDR1 is LGHNA, CDR2 YSLEER, per germline. J was trimmed by 4 bases and V by 10 bases; bases with no gene match: 10. CDR3 coding DNA: TGCGCCACCTCACCGGGACAGAGTTACAATGAGCAGTTCTTC. Protein sequence: CATSPGQSYNEQFF.

This clonotype was picked up one time. V and J are TRBV10-2 and TRBJ2-7; the match to TRBD2 covers 11 bases. V shed 3 bases and J 9 bases; nucleotides not matched to a gene: 10. The CDR3 runs to 15 residues. Germline CDR1 and CDR2: WSHSY and SAAADI. CDR3 amino acids: CASSDRLAGPGGQYF. The CDR3 DNA sequence: TGCGCCAGCAGTGATCGACTAGCGGGACCTGGCGGGCAGTACTTC.

This clonotype appeared many times. The chain links TRBV29-1 to TRBJ2-3; 12 bases line up with TRBD2. The CDR3 spans 15 residues. The trim removed 7 bases at V and 1 base at J, leaving 6 bases unmatched. Germline CDR1 SQVTM, CDR2 ANQGSEA. As DNA, the CDR3 is TGCAGCGGCGAACTAGCGGGAGGAGGCACAGATACGCAGTATTTT. Translating it yields CSGELAGGGTDTQYF.

The chain combines TRBV7-6 with TRBJ1-3; D might be TRBD1 (6 bases). Trimming stripped 5 bases from V and 3 bases from J, with 14 bases between. The CDR3 is 15 residues long. The V gene's germline CDR1 is SGHVS and CDR2 FNYEAQ. CDR3 in amino acids: CASSTVKGDGNTIYF. The DNA of the CDR3 is TGTGCCAGCAGCACCGTGAAGGGGGATGGAAACACCATATATTTT.

This clonotype was picked up a small number of times. This sequence joins TRBV20-1 and TRBJ2-3, with TRBD2 matching 9 bases. The trim removed 2 bases at V and 0 bases at J, leaving 3 bases unmatched. This CDR3 has 15 residues. Germline loops: CDR1 DFQATT, CDR2 SNEGSKA (reference sequence). In nucleotides, the CDR3 is TGCAGTGCTAGACTAGCGGGGATCAGCACAGATACGCAGTATTTT. Its translation: CSARLAGISTDTQYF.

This clonotype was observed at least ten times. This chain connects TRBV4-2 to TRBJ1-1; D not certain. Germline lookup yields CDR1 LGHNA and CDR2 YNFKEQ. This CDR3 is built from 13 residues. Trimming took off 4 bases at V and 4 bases at J, with 10 bases between the two ends. Written as DNA, the CDR3 is TGTGCCAGCAGCCCCAGCGGGAGCACTGAAGCTTTCTTT. This encodes CASSPSGSTEAFF.

The chain combines TRBV29-1 with TRBJ1-2; perhaps TRBD1 as D (5 bases). Germline-derived CDR1 and CDR2 are SQVTM and ANQGSEA. With 1 base removed from V and 4 bases from J, the gap between germline ends came to 10 bases. CDR3 length: 13 amino acids. This CDR3 reads CSVEGGVGYGYTF. The CDR3 region has the DNA TGCAGCGTTGAAGGGGGGGTTGGCTATGGCTACACCTTC.